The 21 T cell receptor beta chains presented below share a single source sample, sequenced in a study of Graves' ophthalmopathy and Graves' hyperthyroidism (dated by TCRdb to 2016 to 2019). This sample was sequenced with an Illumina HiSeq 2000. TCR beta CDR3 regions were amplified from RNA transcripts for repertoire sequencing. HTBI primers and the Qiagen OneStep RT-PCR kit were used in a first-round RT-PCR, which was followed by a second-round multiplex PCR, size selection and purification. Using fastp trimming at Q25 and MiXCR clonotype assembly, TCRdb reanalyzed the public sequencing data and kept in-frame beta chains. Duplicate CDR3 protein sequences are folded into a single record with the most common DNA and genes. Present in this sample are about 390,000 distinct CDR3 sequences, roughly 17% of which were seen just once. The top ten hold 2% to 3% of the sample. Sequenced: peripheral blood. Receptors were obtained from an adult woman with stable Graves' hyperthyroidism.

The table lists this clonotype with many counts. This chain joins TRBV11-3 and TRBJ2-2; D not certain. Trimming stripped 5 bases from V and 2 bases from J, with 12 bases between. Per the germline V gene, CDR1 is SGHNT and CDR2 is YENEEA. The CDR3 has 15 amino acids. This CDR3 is CASSPHADNTGELFF. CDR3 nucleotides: TGTGCCAGCAGCCCCCACGCCGACAACACCGGGGAGCTGTTTTTT.

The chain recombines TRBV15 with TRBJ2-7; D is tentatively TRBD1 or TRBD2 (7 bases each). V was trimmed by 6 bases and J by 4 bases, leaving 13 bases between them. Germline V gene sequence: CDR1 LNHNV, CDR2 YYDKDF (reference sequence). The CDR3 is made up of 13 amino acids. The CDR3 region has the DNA TGTGCCACCAGGGGAGGGGGCTTGTACGAGCAGTACTTC. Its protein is CATRGGGLYEQYF.

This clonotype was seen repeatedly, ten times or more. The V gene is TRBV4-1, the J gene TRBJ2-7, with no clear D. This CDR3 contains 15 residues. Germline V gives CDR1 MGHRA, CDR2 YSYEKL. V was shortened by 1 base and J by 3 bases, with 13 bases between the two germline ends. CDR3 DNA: TGCGCCAGCAGCCAAGTTGTGGTTGAGGACTACGAGCAGTACTTC. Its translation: CASSQVVVEDYEQYF.

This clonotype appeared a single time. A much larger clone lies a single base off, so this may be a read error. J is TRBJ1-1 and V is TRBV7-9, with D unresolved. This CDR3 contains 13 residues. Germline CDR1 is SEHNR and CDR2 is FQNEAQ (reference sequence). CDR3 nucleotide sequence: TGTGCCTGCAGCTTAGCCCAGCCGGCTGAAGTGTTCTTT. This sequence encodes CACSLAQPAEVFF.

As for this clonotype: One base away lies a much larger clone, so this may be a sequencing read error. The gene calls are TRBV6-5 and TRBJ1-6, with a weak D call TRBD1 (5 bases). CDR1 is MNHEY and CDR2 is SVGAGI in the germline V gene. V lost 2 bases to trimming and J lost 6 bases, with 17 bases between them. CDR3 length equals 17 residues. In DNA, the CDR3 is TGTGCCAGCAGTTACGGCCGGGAAGGGGCAGGTAATTCACCCCTCCACTTT. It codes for CASSYGREGAGNSPLHF.

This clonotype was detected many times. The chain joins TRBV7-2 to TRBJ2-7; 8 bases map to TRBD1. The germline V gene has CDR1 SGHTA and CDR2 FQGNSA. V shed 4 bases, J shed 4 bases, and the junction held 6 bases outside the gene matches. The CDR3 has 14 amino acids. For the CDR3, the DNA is TGTGCCAGCAGCTCCCAAACAGGGGGGTACGAGCAGTACTTC. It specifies CASSSQTGGYEQYF.

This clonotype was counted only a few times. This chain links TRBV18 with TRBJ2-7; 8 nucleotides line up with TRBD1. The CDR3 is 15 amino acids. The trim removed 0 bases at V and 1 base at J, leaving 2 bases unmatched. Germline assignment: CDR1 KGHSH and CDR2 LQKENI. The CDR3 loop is CASSPPNRGSYEQYF. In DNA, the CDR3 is TGTGCCAGCTCACCACCGAACAGGGGGTCCTACGAGCAGTACTTC. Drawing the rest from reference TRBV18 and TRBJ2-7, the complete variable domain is NAGVMQNPRHLVRRRGQEARLRCSPMKGHSHVYWYRQLPEEGLKFMVYLQKENIIDESGMPKERFSAEFPKEGPSILRIQQVVRGDSAAYFCASSPPNRGSYEQYFGPGTRLTVT.

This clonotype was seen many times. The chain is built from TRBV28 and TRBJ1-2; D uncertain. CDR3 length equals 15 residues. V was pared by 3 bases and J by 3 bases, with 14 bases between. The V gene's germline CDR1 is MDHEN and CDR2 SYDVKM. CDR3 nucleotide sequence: TGTGCCAGCAGTTTGGGCCTACTAAGTGACTATGGCTACACCTTC. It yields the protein CASSLGLLSDYGYTF.

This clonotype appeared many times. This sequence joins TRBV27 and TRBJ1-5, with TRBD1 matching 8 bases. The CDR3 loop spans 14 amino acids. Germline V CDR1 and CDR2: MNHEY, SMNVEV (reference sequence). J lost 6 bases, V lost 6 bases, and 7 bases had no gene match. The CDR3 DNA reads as TGTGCCAGCAGCTCAGGGGGCTTAAGTCAGCCCCAGCATTTT. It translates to CASSSGGLSQPQHF.

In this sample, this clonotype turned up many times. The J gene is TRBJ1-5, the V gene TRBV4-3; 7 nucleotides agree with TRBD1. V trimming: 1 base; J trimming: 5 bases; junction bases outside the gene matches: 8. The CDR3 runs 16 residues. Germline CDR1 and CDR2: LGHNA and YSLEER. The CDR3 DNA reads TGCGCCAGCAGCCAAGGGGCAGGGGGTTACGATCAGCCCCAGCATTTT. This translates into CASSQGAGGYDQPQHF.

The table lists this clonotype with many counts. The CDR3: CASSPDSYSPLHF. The CDR3 nucleotides are TGCGCCAGCAGTCCGGACAGTTATTCACCCCTCCACTTT. The chain carries TRBV5-1 and TRBJ1-6, with D tentatively TRBD1 (6 bases). Germline CDR1 reads SGHRS; CDR2 reads YFSETQ. V dropped 5 bases and J dropped 8 bases, with 11 bases sitting between them. The length of the CDR3 is 13 residues.

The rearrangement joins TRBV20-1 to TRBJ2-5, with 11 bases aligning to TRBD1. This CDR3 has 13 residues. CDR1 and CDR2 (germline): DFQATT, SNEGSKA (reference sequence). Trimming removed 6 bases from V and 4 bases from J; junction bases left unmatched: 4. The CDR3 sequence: CSARGQGAETQYF. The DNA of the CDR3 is TGCAGTGCGCGAGGACAGGGGGCAGAGACCCAGTACTTC.

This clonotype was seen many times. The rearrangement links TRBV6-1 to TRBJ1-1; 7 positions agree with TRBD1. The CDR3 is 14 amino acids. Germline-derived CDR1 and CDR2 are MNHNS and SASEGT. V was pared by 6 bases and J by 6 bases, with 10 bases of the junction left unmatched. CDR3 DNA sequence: TGTGCCAGCAGAGACGATTTAACAGGGGCTGAAGCTTTCTTT. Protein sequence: CASRDDLTGAEAFF.

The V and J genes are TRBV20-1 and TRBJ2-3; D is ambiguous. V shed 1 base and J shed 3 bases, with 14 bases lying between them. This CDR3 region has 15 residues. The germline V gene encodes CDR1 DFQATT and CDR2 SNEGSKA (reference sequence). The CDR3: CSARGDGEITDTQYF. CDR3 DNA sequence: TGCAGTGCTAGAGGTGATGGCGAAATTACAGATACGCAGTATTTT.

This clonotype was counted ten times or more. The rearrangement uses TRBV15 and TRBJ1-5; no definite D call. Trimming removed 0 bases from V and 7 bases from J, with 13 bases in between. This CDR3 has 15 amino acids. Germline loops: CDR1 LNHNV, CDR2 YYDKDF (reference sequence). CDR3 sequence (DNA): TGTGCCACCAGCAGAGATCGTAGCCTTGGGCAGCCCCAGCATTTT. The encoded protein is CATSRDRSLGQPQHF.

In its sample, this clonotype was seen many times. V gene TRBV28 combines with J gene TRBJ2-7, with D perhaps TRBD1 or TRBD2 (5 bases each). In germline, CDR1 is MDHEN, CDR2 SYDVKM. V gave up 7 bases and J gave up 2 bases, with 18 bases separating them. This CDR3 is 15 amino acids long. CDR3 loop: CASNPGTVGPYEQYF. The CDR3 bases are TGTGCCAGCAATCCTGGGACGGTCGGCCCCTACGAGCAGTACTTC.

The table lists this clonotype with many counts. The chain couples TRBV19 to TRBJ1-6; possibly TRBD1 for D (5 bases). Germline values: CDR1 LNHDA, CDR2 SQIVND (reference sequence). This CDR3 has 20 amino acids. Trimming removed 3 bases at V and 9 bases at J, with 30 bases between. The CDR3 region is CASSILLEPTARRLSSPLHF. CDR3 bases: TGTGCCAGTAGTATCCTCCTCGAACCGACAGCCCGGCGGCTGTCTTCACCCCTCCACTTT.

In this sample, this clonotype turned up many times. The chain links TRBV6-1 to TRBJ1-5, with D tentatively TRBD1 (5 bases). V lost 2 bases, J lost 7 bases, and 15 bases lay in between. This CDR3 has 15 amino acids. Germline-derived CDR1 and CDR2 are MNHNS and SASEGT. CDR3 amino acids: CASSEYFGHRQPQHF. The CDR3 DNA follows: TGTGCCAGCAGTGAATATTTTGGACATCGACAGCCCCAGCATTTT.

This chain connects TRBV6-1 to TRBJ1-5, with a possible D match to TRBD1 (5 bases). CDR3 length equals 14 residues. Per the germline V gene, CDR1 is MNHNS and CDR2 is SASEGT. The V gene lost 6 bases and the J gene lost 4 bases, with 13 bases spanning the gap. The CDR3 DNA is TGTGCCAGCAGGCCCTCCAGGGCAAATCAGCCCCAGCATTTT. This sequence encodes CASRPSRANQPQHF.

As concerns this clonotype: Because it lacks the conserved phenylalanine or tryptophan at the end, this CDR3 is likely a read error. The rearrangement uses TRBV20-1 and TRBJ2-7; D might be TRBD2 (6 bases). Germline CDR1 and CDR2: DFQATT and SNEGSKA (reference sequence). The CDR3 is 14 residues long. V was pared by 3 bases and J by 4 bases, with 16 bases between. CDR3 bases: TGCAGTGCTAGGCCCGCGGGACGGGGATACGAGCAGTACGAC. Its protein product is CSARPAGRGYEQYD.

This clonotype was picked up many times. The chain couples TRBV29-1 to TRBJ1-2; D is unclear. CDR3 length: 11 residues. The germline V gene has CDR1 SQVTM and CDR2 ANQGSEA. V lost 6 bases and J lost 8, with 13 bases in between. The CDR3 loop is CSVDEGGGYTF. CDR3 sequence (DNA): TGCAGCGTGGATGAGGGAGGCGGCTACACCTTC.